This is a list of T cell receptor beta chains from one sample in a study of blood T cell repertoires in COVID-19. Profiling relied on immunoSEQ multiplex PCR, and the TCRdb table lists in-frame clones only, not all of them. This sample yields around 78,000 clones, of which 86% are seen a single time; roughly a tenth belongs to the top ten. The material sequenced was peripheral blood. These receptor sequences come from a man aged 65-85 years with active or convalescent COVID-19. Both conserved end residues are part of each CDR3. The D gene is left open where the match is weak. Size values are once, few and many counts, or a class for expanded clones, and some rows have none.

-,TRBJ2-1,TRBV6-6,TRBD2,TGTGCCAGCAGTCAACTAGCGGGAGGCTGGAGTGAGCAGTTCTTC,CASSQLAGGWSEQFF
-,TRBJ1-4,TRBV28,TRBD1,TGTGCCAGCAGTTTATGGCAGGGGGCGGGAGGGAATGAAAAACTGTTTTTT,CASSLWQGAGGNEKLFF
-,TRBJ2-7,TRBV6-5,TRBD1,TGTGCCAGCAGCCGACAGGGAAATCACCACGAGCAGTACTTC,CASSRQGNHHEQYF
-,TRBJ2-5,TRBV7-3,TRBD2,TGTGCCAGCAGCTTAAAGGGGGCTAGCGGGGCGATCCAAGAGACCCAGTACTTC,CASSLKGASGAIQETQYF
-,TRBJ2-5,TRBV2,TRBD2,TGTGCCAGCAGTGCGGCGGGGGGTTTGGAGACCCAGTACTTC,CASSAAGGLETQYF
-,TRBJ1-5,TRBV2,TRBD1,TGTGCCAGCACCAAGACAGGGTCTAATCAGCCCCAGCATTTT,CASTKTGSNQPQHF
-,TRBJ1-1,TRBV7-3,-,TGTGCCAGCAGACCCCACAGGGAAGTTAACACTGAAGCTTTCTTT,CASRPHREVNTEAFF
-,TRBJ2-7,TRBV2,-,TGTGCCAGCAGTTGGGGACTGGAGAGCTACGAGCAGTACTTC,CASSWGLESYEQYF
-,TRBJ1-5,TRBV3-1/TRBV3-2,TRBD1,TGTGCCAGCAGCCCTACAGGGGGTGGGGGCAATCAGCCCCAGCATTTT,CASSPTGGGGNQPQHF
once,TRBJ1-2,TRBV19,TRBD1,TGTGCCAGTAGTCTTCTAGGGACAGGGACTAACTATGGCTACACCTTC,CASSLLGTGTNYGYTF